The 6 T cell receptor beta chains presented below share a single source sample, sequenced in a study of cytomegalovirus exposure and HLA in healthy donors. The PCR made use of 60 Vbeta and 13 Jbeta primers. Only in-frame clones appear in the TCRdb table, and some are missing; sequencing was by immunoSEQ multiplex PCR. In the table there are roughly 90,000 clones, around three quarters of which are singletons. Material for sequencing was PBMCs. The receptors derive from a woman in her thirties or forties in good health and CMV-seropositive.

This clone was detected ten times or more. The chain employs TRBV7-9 and TRBJ2-2, with no clear D. The CDR3 runs to 14 residues. Trimming removed 4 bases from V and 6 bases from J, with 12 bases in between. Germline loops: CDR1 SEHNR, CDR2 FQNEAQ (reference sequence). DNA of the CDR3: TGTGCCAGCAGCTCAAACCTAGTAGCCGGGGAGCTGTTTTTT. Amino acid sequence: CASSSNLVAGELFF.

The chain employs TRBV21-1 and TRBJ2-7; the D call TRBD1 from the table was never checked on the DNA. TRBV21-1 is a pseudogene segment. This CDR3 is 17 amino acids long. CDR3 bases: TGTGCCAGCAGCAAAGCGGCGGGGACAGGGGTTTCCAACGAGCAGTACTTC. Translating gives CASSKAAGTGVSNEQYF.

This chain's CDR3 is CASRETGGRITGELFF. CDR3 coding DNA: TGTGCCAGCAGGGAGACAGGGGGCCGGATCACCGGGGAGCTGTTTTTT. This rearrangement joins TRBV2 to TRBJ2-2; 10 bases agree with TRBD1. The CDR3 totals 16 residues. The junction had 8 bases not matched to a gene; V was cut back by 6 bases and J by 4 bases. Germline CDR1 and CDR2: SNHLY and FYNNEI.

The chain couples TRBV4-1 to TRBJ2-5; TRBD1 aligns across 8 bases. The germline CDR1 and CDR2 sequences are MGHRA and YSYEKL. This CDR3 is 15 amino acids long. V shed 6 bases, J shed 4 bases, and the junction held 10 bases outside the gene matches. This CDR3 reads CASSSQSQGGETQYF. CDR3 nucleotide sequence: TGCGCCAGCAGTAGCCAGTCACAGGGGGGAGAGACCCAGTACTTC.

V and J are TRBV12-2 and TRBJ2-1; the table's D gene call, TRBD1, was not cross checked with the DNA. TRBV12-2 is an annotated pseudogene. This CDR3 is built from 18 residues. As DNA, the CDR3 is TGTGCAAGTCGCCATCCATCAAAGGACAGGGATCCCTACAATGAGCAGTTCTTC. This translates into CASRHPSKDRDPYNEQFF.

The rearrangement links TRBV7-2 to TRBJ1-5; D is possibly TRBD1 (6 bases). Germline V CDR1 and CDR2: SGHTA, FQGNSA. V was pared by 1 base and J by 3 bases, with 13 bases between. This CDR3 is built from 16 residues. CDR3 bases: TGTGCCAGCAGCTTAGAAAGAAACAGGGCCAATCAGCCCCAGCATTTT. Amino acid sequence: CASSLERNRANQPQHF. The full variable domain, completed using reference TRBV7-2 and TRBJ1-5, is GAGVSQSPSNKVTEKGKDVELRCDPISGHTALYWYRQSLGQGLEFLIYFQGNSAPDKSGLPSDRFSAERTGGSVSTLTIQRTQQEDSAVYLCASSLERNRANQPQHFGDGTRLSIL.